The T cell receptor (beta chain) described here comes from a study of blood T cell repertoires in COVID-19. The protocol was immunoSEQ multiplex PCR, while the TCRdb copy is restricted to in-frame clones and leaves out a portion. The repertoire has some 230,000 clones, 75% to 85% of them found once; the top ten carry about 8%. CDR3 length: 19 residues. V gave up 0 bases and J gave up 7 bases; unmatched junction bases: 9. Germline values: CDR1 MGHRA, CDR2 YSYEKL. Sequencing was done on a sample of peripheral blood. The rearrangement links TRBV4-1 to TRBJ2-1; 16 nucleotides line up with TRBD2. This TCR was sampled from a woman aged 45 to 65 with acute or convalescent COVID-19. The CDR3 nucleotides read TGCGCCAGCAGCCAAGAAACGGGACTAGCGGGGGGGGGAACGAATGAGCAGTTCTTC. This translates into CASSQETGLAGGGTNEQFF.